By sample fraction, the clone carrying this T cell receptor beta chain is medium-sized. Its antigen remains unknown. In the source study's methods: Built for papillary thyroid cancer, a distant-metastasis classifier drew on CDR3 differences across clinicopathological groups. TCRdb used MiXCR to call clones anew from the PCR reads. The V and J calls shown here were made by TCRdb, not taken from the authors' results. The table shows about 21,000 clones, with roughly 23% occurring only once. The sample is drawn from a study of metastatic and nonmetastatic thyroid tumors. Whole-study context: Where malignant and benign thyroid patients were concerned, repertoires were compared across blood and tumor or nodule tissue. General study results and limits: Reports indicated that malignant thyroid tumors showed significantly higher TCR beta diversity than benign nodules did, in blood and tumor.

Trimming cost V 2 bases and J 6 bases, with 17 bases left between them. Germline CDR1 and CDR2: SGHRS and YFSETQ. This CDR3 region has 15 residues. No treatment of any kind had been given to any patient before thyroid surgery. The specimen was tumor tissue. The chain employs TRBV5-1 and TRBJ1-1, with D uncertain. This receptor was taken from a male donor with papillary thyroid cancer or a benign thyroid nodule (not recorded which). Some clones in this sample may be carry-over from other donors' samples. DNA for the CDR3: TGCGCCAGCAGCTTCATAACGGGAATGGGCGCTGAAGCTTTCTTT. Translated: CASSFITGMGAEAFF.